This TCR beta chain was recorded in a study of early T cells in non-severe SARS-CoV-2 infection. The V end lost 5 bases, the J end lost 1 base, and 11 bases lay between the germline ends. The CDR3 runs 13 residues. Per the germline V gene, CDR1 is SQVTM and CDR2 is ANQGSEA. Via MiXCR, TCRdb re-called the 5' RACE reads, giving one row per CDR3 protein. The table lists fewer than 100,000 distinct CDR3 sequences, over 9% of them singletons. The TCR was taken from an adult who was a healthcare worker with PCR-confirmed SARS-CoV-2 infection or an uninfected control (not recorded which). The chain uses TRBV29-1 and TRBJ2-5; D possibly corresponds to TRBD2 (6 bases). Sequencing used whole blood. CDR3 in amino acids: CSVRGVIQETQYF. CDR3 nucleotide sequence: TGCAGCGTTCGCGGGGTGATCCAAGAGACCCAGTACTTC.